Sequencing of this T cell receptor (beta chain) was carried out in a study of CD8 T cells in ankylosing spondylitis. Study outcomes and limitations: A TCR beta motif of 8 or 9 highly homologous variants appeared characteristic of ankylosing spondylitis blood. Past research had described some motif variants in reactive arthritis synovial fluid and blood.

As for this clonotype: What it recognizes is unknown.

TCRdb independently ran MiXCR on the 5' RACE reads; one entry per CDR3 protein. The sample has 200,000 to 300,000 distinct CDR3 sequences, approximately 10% seen once. Sequencing input: blood, either unsorted or a sorted T cell fraction (not recorded which). The clonotype was recovered from a male donor with ankylosing spondylitis or in good health (not recorded which).

CDR3 coding DNA: TGTGCCAGCAGCAAAGGGGGCGACGGGGGCAATGAGCAGTTCTTC. This translates into CASSKGGDGGNEQFF. The chain combines TRBV21-1 with TRBJ2-1; the table's TRBD1 call for D was not verified on the DNA. TRBV21-1 is described as a pseudogene. This CDR3 region has 15 residues.